The source of this TCR beta chain is a study of shared clonotypes between healthy human individuals. Overall study findings and caveats: Non-shared clonotypes were found to have lower generation probabilities than the clonotypes that were shared by all four of the sorted-subset donors. Represented diversity (both genetic and exposure-history) was limited by the small number of donors.

Profiling relied on immunoSEQ multiplex PCR, and the TCRdb table lists in-frame clones only, not all of them. The sample includes approximately 640,000 clones, 90% of them seen just once. Details on this clone: As yet, its antigen is unknown.

Sequenced: memory CD8+ T cells from PBMCs. Sample subset: CD45RO+ cells pooled with CCR7-negative TemRA cells. This TCR came from a man between 18 and 29 years old in good health. Some clones in this sample may be carry-over from other donors' samples.

This CDR3 reads CAGHRGLAGGGPYNEQFF. CDR3 DNA: TGTGCCGGACACAGGGGACTAGCGGGAGGTGGGCCCTACAATGAGCAGTTCTTC. This rearrangement joins TRBV30 to TRBJ2-1; 15 bases align to TRBD2. Germline CDR1 GTSNPN, CDR2 SVGIG (reference sequence). This CDR3 spans 18 amino acids. V lost 8 bases and J lost 2; bases outside the gene matches: 13.